Each of the 23 T cell receptor beta chains below was sequenced from the same sample in a study of CD8+ T cells in alopecia areata (dated by TCRdb to the late 2010s). What this sample's time point label stands for: around 28 days on oral tofacitinib. In light of the paper, this sample's treatment or condition label describes: oral pan-JAK inhibitor, 5-10 mg twice daily. Receptor amplification or capture employed the immunoSEQ multiplex PCR assay. RNA was extracted from all samples and reverse transcribed into cDNA as template for TCR sequencing. The clones in this table, taken by TCRdb from immuneACCESS, are in-frame only. Not every clone is retained; where verified, under half of the shortfall comes from an unresolved V gene, and the cause of the rest is unknown. The sample table contains 110,000 to 150,000 clones; only one count was recorded for about 56% of them. The ten largest clones add up to around 15% of the sample.

This specimen consisted of CD8+ T cells sorted from blood, obtained at week 4, from a patient treated with tofacitinib. Every receptor here comes from a human donor with alopecia areata.

V and J are TRBV30 and TRBJ2-2, with 8 bases matching TRBD1. Trimming removed 0 bases from V and 1 base from J; junction bases left unmatched: 1. Looked up from germline, CDR1 is GTSNPN and CDR2 is SVGIG (reference sequence). This CDR3 is built from 15 residues. CDR3 loop: CAWSVGTGNTGELFF. CDR3 nucleotides: TGTGCCTGGAGTGTGGGGACAGGGAACACCGGGGAGCTGTTTTTT.

The chain has TRBV9 and TRBJ2-1; tentative D call: TRBD2 (6 bases). This CDR3 is 15 amino acids long. In germline, CDR1 is SGDLS, CDR2 YYNGEE. V was shortened by 0 bases and J by 4 bases, with 11 bases between the two germline ends. The CDR3 protein is CASSVGIGRYNEQFF. The CDR3 DNA is TGTGCCAGCAGCGTAGGTATTGGGAGGTACAATGAGCAGTTCTTC.

This chain uses TRBV25-1 with TRBJ1-2; D may be TRBD1 (6 bases). Germline CDR1 is MGHDK and CDR2 is SYGVNS. This CDR3 is built from 14 residues. Deletions cut 4 bases from V and 5 bases from J, with 14 bases between. The CDR3 here is CASSARGRGYGYTF. The DNA of the CDR3 is TGTGCCAGCAGTGCCCGGGGGCGAGGGTATGGCTACACCTTC.

The chain is built from TRBV7-9 and TRBJ1-5; 8 positions match TRBD1. The germline V gene has CDR1 SEHNR and CDR2 FQNEAQ (reference sequence). This CDR3 is 15 amino acids long. Trimming took 4 bases from V and 6 from J; bases not matched to a gene: 8. The CDR3 sequence: CASSSADRESQPQHF. CDR3 DNA sequence: TGTGCCAGCAGCTCGGCGGACAGGGAAAGTCAGCCCCAGCATTTT.

This chain connects TRBV5-4 to TRBJ2-1; tentative D call: TRBD2 (6 bases). Trimming shortened V by 0 bases and J by 3 bases, and 13 bases separated the two germline ends. This CDR3 comprises 16 residues. Germline CDR1 and CDR2: SGHNT and YYREEE (reference sequence). CDR3: CASSLEAGTGYNEQFF. CDR3 coding DNA: TGTGCCAGCAGCTTGGAGGCCGGGACTGGCTACAATGAGCAGTTCTTC.

This clone was recorded a few times. The V and J genes are TRBV13 and TRBJ2-7; 7 bases are shared with TRBD1. This CDR3 spans 16 amino acids. J lost 6 bases, V lost 5 bases, and 16 bases had no gene match. Per the germline V gene, CDR1 is PRHDT and CDR2 is FYEKMQ (reference sequence). CDR3 DNA sequence: TGTGCCAGCAGCCCGGCCGGGACAGAGGGTTCAGGCGAGCAGTACTTC. Translated, it gives CASSPAGTEGSGEQYF.

This clone was found a few times. The chain links TRBV5-6 to TRBJ2-7, with 9 bases aligning to TRBD1. The germline CDR1 and CDR2 sequences are SGHDT and YYEEEE. V was pared by 5 bases and J by 3 bases, with 6 bases of the junction left unmatched. There are 14 residues in the CDR3. The CDR3 protein is CASRSGQGIYEQYF. Written as DNA, the CDR3 is TGTGCCAGCAGGTCGGGACAGGGTATCTACGAGCAGTACTTC.

This clone has just one count. The genes are TRBV5-1 and TRBJ2-7; D remains ambiguous. The germline V and J ends were trimmed by 0 bases and 4 bases, with 8 bases remaining between them. CDR1 and CDR2 from the germline V gene are SGHRS and YFSETQ. CDR3 size: 13 residues. The CDR3 DNA sequence: TGCGCCAGCAGCTTGGGGTCCCTTTACGAGCAGTACTTC. Translated, it gives CASSLGSLYEQYF.

The rearrangement links TRBV6-6 to TRBJ1-5; maybe TRBD1 (5 bases). Trimming left V 4 bases short and J 6 bases short, with 10 bases between. The CDR3 has 13 amino acids. Looked up from germline, CDR1 is MNHNY and CDR2 is SVGAGI (reference sequence). The CDR3 loop is CASSFTGSQPQHF. In nucleotides, the CDR3 is TGTGCCAGCAGTTTTACAGGCTCTCAGCCCCAGCATTTT.

CDR3 sequence reads: CSVEDGGGGYTF. The CDR3, as DNA: TGCAGCGTTGAAGATGGGGGAGGTGGCTACACCTTC. The chain carries TRBV29-1 and TRBJ1-2; D perhaps matches TRBD1 (5 bases). The CDR3 extends over 12 amino acids. V was cut by 0 bases and J by 7 bases, with 9 bases left in between. Germline V gene lookup returns CDR1 SQVTM and CDR2 ANQGSEA.

This clone showed up just a few times. The V call is TRBV7-9, the J call TRBJ1-2, with 7 bases aligning to TRBD1. Losses at the gene ends were 10 bases for V and 5 bases for J; bases not matched to a gene: 7. The CDR3 has 12 residues. Germline V gene lookup returns CDR1 SEHNR and CDR2 FQNEAQ (reference sequence). The CDR3 reads CATETGRYGYTF. The CDR3 nucleotides are TGTGCCACCGAGACAGGGCGGTATGGCTACACCTTC.

CDR3 sequence reads: CSVEETGYGYTF. As DNA, the CDR3 is TGCAGCGTTGAAGAGACAGGCTATGGCTACACCTTC. The chain recombines TRBV29-1 with TRBJ1-2, with D tentatively TRBD1 (6 bases). The germline V and J ends were trimmed by 0 bases and 4 bases, with 6 bases remaining between them. Germline lookup yields CDR1 SQVTM and CDR2 ANQGSEA. The CDR3 extends over 12 amino acids.

This clone appeared a few times. For the CDR3, the DNA is TGTGCCAGCAGCTTTGGGACAGGCTACGAGCAGTACTTC. It translates to CASSFGTGYEQYF. The chain uses TRBV5-8 and TRBJ2-7; 8 nucleotides agree with TRBD1. Germline V CDR1 and CDR2: SGHTS, YDEGEE. The V and J ends lost 2 bases and 3 bases, in that order; junction bases with no gene match: 1. The CDR3 extends over 13 amino acids.

As regards this clone: At one end the junction does not follow the germline gene, possibly because of a read error. The chain is built from TRBV30 and TRBJ2-1; 9 nucleotides align to TRBD2. There are 14 residues in the CDR3. The V gene's germline CDR1 is GTSNPN and CDR2 SVGIG (reference sequence). The CDR3 spells CAWRMRGGGGLALF. The CDR3 nucleotides are TGTGCCTGGAGGATGCGGGGCGGGGGGGGCCTGGCGCTCTTC.

This chain uses TRBV12-5 with TRBJ2-5, with D possibly TRBD1 on 6 matching bases. Germline CDR1 reads LGHNT; CDR2 reads FRNRAP. Between the trimmed V and J ends, which lost 5 bases and 5 bases, there was a span of 18 bases. This CDR3 is 15 amino acids long. The CDR3 sequence is CASGPGTVRGETQYF. CDR3 DNA: TGTGCTAGTGGTCCCGGAACTGTCAGGGGCGAGACCCAGTACTTC.

The chain couples TRBV29-1 to TRBJ1-1, with D unclear. This CDR3 is built from 12 residues. Germline V gives CDR1 SQVTM, CDR2 ANQGSEA. V lost 3 bases and J lost 4, with 9 bases in between. CDR3 sequence: CSVDSLGTEAFF. The DNA for the CDR3 is TGCAGCGTTGACAGTCTGGGCACTGAAGCTTTCTTT.

The V gene is TRBV4-3, the J gene TRBJ2-5; D is ambiguous. The CDR3 is 15 residues long. Per germline, CDR1 LGHNA and CDR2 YSLEER. V was clipped by 4 bases and J by 5 bases, with 17 bases between them. The CDR3 here is CASSRISAPPETQYF. DNA for the CDR3: TGCGCCAGCAGCCGGATCTCAGCGCCCCCGGAGACCCAGTACTTC.

This clone appeared a few times. The chain carries TRBV5-4 and TRBJ2-1; no definite D call. CDR3 length: 15 amino acids. Trimming stripped 4 bases from V and 5 bases from J, with 16 bases between. Germline V gives CDR1 SGHNT, CDR2 YYREEE (reference sequence). The CDR3 DNA reads TGTGCCAGCAGCCCCTTAGGGCCGGCCAACAATGAGCAGTTCTTC. It is translated as CASSPLGPANNEQFF.

The chain links TRBV30 to TRBJ1-2; 8 bases are shared with TRBD1. The length of the CDR3 is 14 residues. V was pared by 0 bases and J by 3 bases, with 3 bases of the junction left unmatched. The germline CDR1 and CDR2 sequences are GTSNPN and SVGIG (reference sequence). CDR3 loop: CAWSVGTGDYGYTF. The CDR3 nucleotides read TGTGCCTGGAGTGTTGGGACAGGAGACTATGGCTACACCTTC.

The chain has TRBV29-1 and TRBJ2-1; tentative D call: TRBD1 (8 bases). There are 14 residues in the CDR3. Trimming took off 7 bases at V and 3 bases at J, with 16 bases between the two ends. Germline assignment: CDR1 SQVTM and CDR2 ANQGSEA. CDR3 amino acids: CSGTTGEGYNEQFF. DNA of the CDR3: TGCAGCGGCACGACAGGGGAGGGCTACAATGAGCAGTTCTTC.

This clone occurred a few times. J is TRBJ2-7 and V is TRBV5-4; tentative D call: TRBD1 (6 bases). The CDR3 is 13 residues long. Trimming left V 6 bases short and J 3 bases short, with 13 bases between. Germline V CDR1 and CDR2: SGHNT, YYREEE (reference sequence). The CDR3 nucleotides read TGTGCCAGCACGGCAGGGGACCACTACGAGCAGTACTTC. Amino acids: CASTAGDHYEQYF.

V gene TRBV11-2 combines with J gene TRBJ1-4, with D uncertain. The CDR3 spans 15 residues. Trimming took off 5 bases at V and 6 bases at J, with 16 bases between the two ends. Germline V gene data show CDR1 as SGHAT and CDR2 as FQNNGV. The CDR3 DNA follows: TGTGCCAGCAGCGACGACGGGGAAATTGATGAAAAACTGTTTTTT. It specifies CASSDDGEIDEKLFF.

The J gene is TRBJ2-7, the V gene TRBV4-2, with TRBD1 matching 7 bases. CDR1 and CDR2 (germline): LGHNA, YNFKEQ. The CDR3 spans 17 residues. V lost 1 base, J lost 0 bases, and 9 bases stayed unmatched. The CDR3 spells CASSQVGQKIHSYEQYF. The CDR3 DNA reads as TGTGCCAGCAGCCAAGTGGGACAGAAGATCCACTCCTACGAGCAGTACTTC.